This T cell receptor (beta chain) was recorded in a study of blood T cell repertoires in COVID-19. TCRdb keeps only in-frame clones here, not all; method: immunoSEQ multiplex PCR. Among 110,000 or so clones, around 85% were seen once, and the ten largest hold roughly 1.6%. There are 15 residues in the CDR3. The germline V gene has CDR1 SGHDT and CDR2 YYEEEE. Deletions cut 0 bases from V and 5 bases from J, with 14 bases between. The J gene is TRBJ2-5, the V gene TRBV5-6; tentatively, D is TRBD2 (7 bases). The source material was peripheral blood. The origin of this receptor is a man aged 45-65 years with acute or convalescent COVID-19. CDR3 loop: CASSLDGGGWETQYF. DNA of the CDR3: TGTGCCAGCAGCTTGGATGGGGGGGGCTGGGAGACCCAGTACTTC.